A selection of T cell receptor beta chains follows, all from one sample in a study of shared clonotypes between healthy human individuals. Produced via immunoSEQ multiplex PCR; TCRdb's table is partial and in-frame only. Counted here are tens of thousands of clones, 60% to 70% occurring once; the ten biggest clones make up just over 50%. The sequencing input was memory CD8+ T cells sorted from blood. The source of these receptors is a man aged 25-45 years in good health. Each CDR3 is given with its conserved first and last residue. A D gene is named only where the DNA matches it firmly. Only part of the rows carry a size: once, few, many, or a class if the clone is expanded.

d_gene | j_gene | abundance | len | v_gene | CDR3nt | CDR3aa
TRBD2 | TRBJ2-1 | . | 16 | TRBV11-2 | TGTGCCAGCAGCTCGTACTTAGCGGGAGAGGGCAATGAGCAGTTCTTC | CASSSYLAGEGNEQFF
. | TRBJ1-5 | many | 13 | TRBV6-5 | TGTGCCACTGCACTCGAGAGCAATCAGCCCCAGCATTTT | CATALESNQPQHF
. | TRBJ2-7 | . | 14 | TRBV9 | TGTGCCAGCAGCCCCAGCGGTTACTCCTACGAGCAGTACTTC | CASSPSGYSYEQYF
. | TRBJ2-2 | once | 12 | TRBV6-5 | TGTGCCAGCAGGAGTCTCACCGGGGAGCTGTTTTTT | CASRSLTGELFF
. | TRBJ1-1 | few | 10 | TRBV29-1 | TGCAGCGTATTTACAGACAGAGGAGAGTTT | CSVFTDRGEF
. | TRBJ2-7 | . | 17 | TRBV18 | TGTGCCAGCTCACCACCCGGAGGGGCCCGGGGAGGCGACGAGCAGTACTTC | CASSPPGGARGGDEQYF
. | TRBJ1-1 | . | 14 | TRBV19 | TGTGCCAGTAGTATCTTCAGCCACGAGACTGAAGCTTTCTTT | CASSIFSHETEAFF
. | TRBJ1-1 | . | 14 | TRBV6-5 | TGTGCCAGCAGTTACGACGGGGTGAACACTGAAGCTTTCTTT | CASSYDGVNTEAFF
. | TRBJ2-7 | . | 12 | TRBV10-2 | TGCGCCAGCAAGGGCGTAAACTACGAGCAGTACTTC | CASKGVNYEQYF
. | TRBJ1-2 | . | 15 | TRBV11-3 | TGTGCCAGCAGCTTAGATGCAAACAGAAACTATGGCTACACCTTC | CASSLDANRNYGYTF
. | TRBJ1-4 | few | 12 | TRBV27 | TGTGCCAGCAAATCAACTAATGAAAAACTGTTTTTT | CASKSTNEKLFF
. | TRBJ1-4 | . | 17 | TRBV25-1 | TGTGCCAGCAGTGAATCGCCGGGAGAAGCAACTAATGAAAAACTGTTTTTT | CASSESPGEATNEKLFF
TRBD1 | TRBJ2-3 | few | 15 | TRBV10-1 | TGCGCCAGCAGTGTCGGGACAGGGGACACAGATACGCAGTATTTT | CASSVGTGDTDTQYF
. | TRBJ2-7 | . | 13 | TRBV5-1 | TGCGCCAGCAGTCAGGGGTTTCCCTACGAGCAGTACTTC | CASSQGFPYEQYF
TRBD1 | TRBJ2-7 | . | 16 | TRBV28 | TGTGCCAGCAGTTCTACTCCGGGACAGGGCTATGGTGAGCAGTACTTC | CASSSTPGQGYGEQYF
. | TRBJ2-6 | few | 15 | TRBV11-2 | TGTGCCAGCAGCTTACACCTCTCTGGGGCCAACGTCCTGACTTTC | CASSLHLSGANVLTF
TRBD1 | TRBJ2-7 | . | 16 | TRBV7-8 | TGTGCCAGCAGCTTATCATCGGGCGGGACAGGTTACGAGCAGTACTTC | CASSLSSGGTGYEQYF
TRBD2 | TRBJ2-3 | . | 16 | TRBV7-9 | TGTGCCAGCAGCATTCAAGCGGGAGGGCCGACAGATACGCAGTATTTT | CASSIQAGGPTDTQYF
. | TRBJ2-5 | . | 15 | TRBV28 | TGTGCCAGCAGGATCCAAAGGGGGAGCGGCGAGACCCAGTACTTC | CASRIQRGSGETQYF
TRBD1 | TRBJ1-2 | . | 16 | TRBV27 | TGTGCCAGCAGTTTCCGGGACAGGGGCAGAGACTATGGCTACACCTTC | CASSFRDRGRDYGYTF
TRBD2 | TRBJ2-3 | . | 16 | TRBV6-4 | TGTGCCAGCAGTGATGTAGCGGGGCAGGGGAGCGGTACGCAGTATTTT | CASSDVAGQGSGTQYF
. | TRBJ2-3 | . | 15 | TRBV7-3 | TGTGCCAGCAGTCTCGACGGTACAGGAGGGGATACGCAGTATTTT | CASSLDGTGGDTQYF
. | TRBJ2-3 | . | 12 | TRBV4-1 | TGCGCCAGCGAGGGGCGAGCAGATACGCAGTATTTT | CASEGRADTQYF
TRBD2 | TRBJ2-1 | few | 16 | TRBV9 | TGTGCCAGCAGCGTAGTCCTAGCGGGAGGGCGAGGTGAGCAGTTCTTC | CASSVVLAGGRGEQFF
. | TRBJ1-5 | . | 13 | TRBV27 | TGTGCCAGCAGTTTAACAGGGAAACAGCCCCAGCATTTT | CASSLTGKQPQHF
. | TRBJ2-1 | once | 15 | TRBV7-9 | TGTGCCAGCAGCTTCTGGACAGAGGCCCACAATGAGCAGTTCTTC | CASSFWTEAHNEQFF
. | TRBJ2-7 | . | 14 | TRBV4-1 | TGCGCCAGCAGCCAGGGAATAAACTCCTACGAGCAGTACTTC | CASSQGINSYEQYF
TRBD2 | TRBJ2-7 | many | 15 | TRBV7-9 | TGTGCCAGCGGCCCAGCGGGAGGGACGGGGGACGAGCAGTACTTC | CASGPAGGTGDEQYF
TRBD2 | TRBJ2-7 | . | 14 | TRBV25-1 | TGTGCCAGCAGTGCGGTGGGGACTAAGGGCGAGCAGTACTTC | CASSAVGTKGEQYF
TRBD2 | TRBJ2-4 | . | 19 | TRBV10-3 | TGTGCCATCAGTGAAGGGCAAGGACTAGCGGGGGTAGCCAAAAACATTCAGTACTTC | CAISEGQGLAGVAKNIQYF
. | TRBJ2-3 | . | 12 | TRBV4-1 | TGCGCCAGTGAGGGCAGAACAGATACGCAGTATTTT | CASEGRTDTQYF
. | TRBJ1-5 | few | 13 | TRBV7-9 | TGTGCCCTCGGGTTTGGGGGCAATCAGCCCCAGCATTTT | CALGFGGNQPQHF
TRBD2 | TRBJ2-1 | . | 15 | TRBV28 | TGTGCCACCGATCTAGCGGGAGGTCCCTACAATGAGCAGTTCTTC | CATDLAGGPYNEQFF
. | TRBJ2-3 | . | 13 | TRBV7-3 | TGTGCCAGCAGGGACGTAAACACAGATACGCAGTATTTT | CASRDVNTDTQYF
. | TRBJ2-7 | . | 13 | TRBV5-4 | TGTGCCAGCAGGTCACATAGCTCCTACGAGCAGTACTTC | CASRSHSSYEQYF
. | TRBJ1-2 | few | 12 | TRBV6-6 | TGTGCCAGCAGGGCCGTAGACTATGGCTACACCTTC | CASRAVDYGYTF
. | TRBJ2-7 | . | 15 | TRBV4-1 | TGCGCCAGCAGCCCGCACACCCCGACCGTGGACGAGCAGTACTTC | CASSPHTPTVDEQYF
TRBD1 | TRBJ2-7 | . | 15 | TRBV6-4 | TGTGCCAGCAGTTTACAAGGACAGGGAGGCTACGAGCAGTACTTC | CASSLQGQGGYEQYF
. | TRBJ2-1 | . | 12 | TRBV10-1 | TGCGCCAGCAGTGGACAGGCGAATGAGCAGTTCTTC | CASSGQANEQFF
. | TRBJ2-5 | . | 15 | TRBV29-1 | TGCAGCGTTGAAGATCTGGAGGGCTTCGCGGAGACCCAGTACTTC | CSVEDLEGFAETQYF
. | TRBJ1-2 | . | 14 | TRBV7-6 | TGTGCCAGCAGCTTAAGGGAGGGATCCTATGGCTACACCTTC | CASSLREGSYGYTF
. | TRBJ1-3 | once | 14 | TRBV5-1 | TGCGCCAGCAGCCTCGACAGTAGCGGAAACACCATATATTTT | CASSLDSSGNTIYF
. | TRBJ2-2 | few | 14 | TRBV6-5 | TGTGCCAGCAGTTATACAGGGAGTCCCGGGGAGCTGTTTTTT | CASSYTGSPGELFF
. | TRBJ1-2 | . | 14 | TRBV28 | TGTGCCAGCAGTTCAGGTTACTCCTTGGGGGGCTACACCTTC | CASSSGYSLGGYTF
. | TRBJ2-3 | . | 14 | TRBV18 | TGTGCCAGCTCACCACCGACTAGCACAGATACGCAGTATTTT | CASSPPTSTDTQYF
TRBD1 | TRBJ2-7 | . | 12 | TRBV30 | TGTGCCTGGAGTCGGACAGGGTACGAGCAGTACTTC | CAWSRTGYEQYF
. | TRBJ1-1 | . | 13 | TRBV15 | TGTGCCACCAGCAGAGATCAGAGCACTGAAGCTTTCTTT | CATSRDQSTEAFF
TRBD2 | TRBJ2-5 | . | 17 | TRBV9 | TGTGCCAGCAGCGCGGGGACTAGCGGGAGCTTACAAGAGACCCAGTACTTC | CASSAGTSGSLQETQYF
TRBD2 | TRBJ2-1 | few | 16 | TRBV9 | TGTGCCAGCAGCGCCGCCGGACTAGCGGGAGGTAATGAGCAGTTCTTC | CASSAAGLAGGNEQFF
. | TRBJ2-3 | once | 14 | TRBV11-2 | TGTGCCAGCAGAGCGATGGGTGGATGGGATACGCAGTATTTT | CASRAMGGWDTQYF
TRBD1 | TRBJ2-7 | . | 14 | TRBV7-8 | TGTGCCAGCAGCTCGGGACAGGTGTCCTACGAGCAGTACTTC | CASSSGQVSYEQYF
TRBD2 | TRBJ2-3 | . | 17 | TRBV7-2 | TGTGCCAGCAGCTTTCTCAGACTAGCATCGAGCACAGATACGCAGTATTTT | CASSFLRLASSTDTQYF
. | TRBJ2-5 | . | 13 | TRBV6-5 | TGTGCCAGCAGTTCTCTTTCGGGTGAGACCCAGTACTTC | CASSSLSGETQYF
. | TRBJ2-1 | . | 15 | TRBV7-8 | TGTGCCAGCAGCTTCCAGGGGGGAGGGTACAATGAGCAGTTCTTC | CASSFQGGGYNEQFF
. | TRBJ2-5 | . | 16 | TRBV29-1 | TGCAGCGTTGAAGATCTGATTAGGGACTCTCGGGAGACCCAGTACTTC | CSVEDLIRDSRETQYF